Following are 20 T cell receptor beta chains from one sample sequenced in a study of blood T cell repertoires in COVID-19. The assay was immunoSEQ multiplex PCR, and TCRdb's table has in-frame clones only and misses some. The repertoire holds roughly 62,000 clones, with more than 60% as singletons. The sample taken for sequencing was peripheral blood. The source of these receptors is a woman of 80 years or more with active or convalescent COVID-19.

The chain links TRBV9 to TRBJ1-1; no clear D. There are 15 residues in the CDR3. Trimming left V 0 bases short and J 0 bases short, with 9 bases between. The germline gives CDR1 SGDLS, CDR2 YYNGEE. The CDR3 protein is CASSVGFTLNTEAFF. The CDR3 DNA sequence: TGTGCCAGCAGCGTAGGGTTTACACTGAACACTGAAGCTTTCTTT.

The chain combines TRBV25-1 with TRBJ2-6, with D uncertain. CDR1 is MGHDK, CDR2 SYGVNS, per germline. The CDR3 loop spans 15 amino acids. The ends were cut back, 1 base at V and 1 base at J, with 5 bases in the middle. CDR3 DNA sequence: TGTGCCAGCAGTGAATCTAGATCTGGGGCCAACGTCCTGACTTTC. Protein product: CASSESRSGANVLTF.

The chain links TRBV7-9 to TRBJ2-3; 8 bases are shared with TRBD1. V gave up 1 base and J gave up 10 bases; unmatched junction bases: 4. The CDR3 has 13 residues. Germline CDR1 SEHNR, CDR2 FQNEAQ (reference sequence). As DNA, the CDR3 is TGTGCCAGCAGCTTAGAGGACAGGGTCGCGCAGTATTTT. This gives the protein CASSLEDRVAQYF.

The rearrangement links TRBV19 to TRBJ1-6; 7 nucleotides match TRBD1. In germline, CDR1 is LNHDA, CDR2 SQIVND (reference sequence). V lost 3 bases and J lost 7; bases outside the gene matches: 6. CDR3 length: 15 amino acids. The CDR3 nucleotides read TGTGCCAGTAGTATTACCCAGGGACAGAATTCACCCCTCCACTTT. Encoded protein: CASSITQGQNSPLHF.

The DNA for the CDR3 is TGTGCCAGCAGTCCCCAACGGAGCACAGATACGCAGTATTTT. Translation: CASSPQRSTDTQYF. The chain uses TRBV7-3 and TRBJ2-3; D is uncertain. Germline V gene data show CDR1 as SGHTA and CDR2 as FQGTGA. V lost 6 bases, J lost 0 bases, and 10 bases lay in between. CDR3 size: 14 residues.

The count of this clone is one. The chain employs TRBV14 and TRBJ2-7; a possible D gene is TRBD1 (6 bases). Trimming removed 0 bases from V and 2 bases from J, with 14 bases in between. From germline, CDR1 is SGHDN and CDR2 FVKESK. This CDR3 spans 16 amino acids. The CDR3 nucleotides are TGTGCCAGCAGCCAAGATGATCCAGGGGCTCCCTACGAGCAGTACTTC. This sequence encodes CASSQDDPGAPYEQYF.

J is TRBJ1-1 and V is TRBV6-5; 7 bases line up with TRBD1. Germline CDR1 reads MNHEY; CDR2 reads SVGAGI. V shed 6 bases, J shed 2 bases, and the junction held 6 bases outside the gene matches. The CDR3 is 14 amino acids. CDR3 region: CASRVTGTNTEAFF. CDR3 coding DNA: TGTGCCAGCAGGGTGACAGGGACAAACACTGAAGCTTTCTTT.

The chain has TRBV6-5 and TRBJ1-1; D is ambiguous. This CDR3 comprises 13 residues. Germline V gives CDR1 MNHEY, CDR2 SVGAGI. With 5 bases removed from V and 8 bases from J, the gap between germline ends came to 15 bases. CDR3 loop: CASSKFNGEEAFF. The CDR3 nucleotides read TGTGCCAGCAGTAAATTCAACGGGGAAGAAGCTTTCTTT.

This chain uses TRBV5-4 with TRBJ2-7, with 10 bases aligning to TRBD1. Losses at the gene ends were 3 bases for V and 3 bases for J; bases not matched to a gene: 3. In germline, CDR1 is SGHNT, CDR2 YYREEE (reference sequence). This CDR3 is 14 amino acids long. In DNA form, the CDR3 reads TGTGCCAGCAGCTCCCGGACAGGGGGCTACGAGCAGTACTTC. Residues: CASSSRTGGYEQYF.

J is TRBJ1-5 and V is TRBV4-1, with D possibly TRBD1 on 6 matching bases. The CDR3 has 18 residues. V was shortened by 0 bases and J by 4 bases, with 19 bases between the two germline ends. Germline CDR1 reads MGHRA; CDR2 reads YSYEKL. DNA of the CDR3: TGCGCCAGCAGCCAAGATCTCTACAGGGACGGGAGGAATCAGCCCCAGCATTTT. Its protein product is CASSQDLYRDGRNQPQHF.

This CDR3 is CASKRGGNEKLFF. The CDR3 coding sequence is TGTGCCAGCAAGAGGGGGGGTAATGAAAAACTGTTTTTT. The chain employs TRBV2 and TRBJ1-4, with D perhaps matching TRBD1 (6 bases). This CDR3 region has 13 residues. Deletions cut 7 bases from V and 4 bases from J, with 10 bases between. CDR1 SNHLY and CDR2 FYNNEI come from the germline V gene.

In DNA form, the CDR3 reads TGTGCCAGCAGCTTCGGGACAGGTCAAGAGACCCAGTACTTC. Translation: CASSFGTGQETQYF. V gene TRBV27 combines with J gene TRBJ2-5; 8 bases map to TRBD1. CDR3 size: 14 residues. CDR1 is MNHEY and CDR2 is SMNVEV in the germline V gene (reference sequence). Germline trimming cut 6 bases from V and 2 bases from J; bases unmatched to any gene: 5.

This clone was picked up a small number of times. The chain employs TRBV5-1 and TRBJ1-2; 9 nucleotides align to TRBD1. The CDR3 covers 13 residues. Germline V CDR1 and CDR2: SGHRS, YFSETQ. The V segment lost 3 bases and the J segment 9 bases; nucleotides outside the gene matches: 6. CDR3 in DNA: TGCGCCAGCAGCTCGAGGACAGGGGAGAGCTACACCTTC. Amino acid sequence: CASSSRTGESYTF.

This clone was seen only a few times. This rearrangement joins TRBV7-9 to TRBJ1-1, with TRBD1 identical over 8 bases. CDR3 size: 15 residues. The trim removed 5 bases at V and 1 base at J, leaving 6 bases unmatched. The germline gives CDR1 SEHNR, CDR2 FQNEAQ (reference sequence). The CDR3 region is CASSPDRDGNTEAFF. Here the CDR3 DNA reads TGTGCCAGCAGCCCGGACAGGGACGGGAACACTGAAGCTTTCTTT.

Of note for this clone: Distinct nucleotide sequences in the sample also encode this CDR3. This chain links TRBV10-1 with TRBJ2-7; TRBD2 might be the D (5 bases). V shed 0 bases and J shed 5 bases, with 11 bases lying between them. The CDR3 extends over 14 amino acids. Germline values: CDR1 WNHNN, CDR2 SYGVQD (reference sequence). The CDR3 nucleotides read TGCGCCAGCAGTGAGTCCGGATCCGGGGACGAGCAGTACTTC. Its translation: CASSESGSGDEQYF.

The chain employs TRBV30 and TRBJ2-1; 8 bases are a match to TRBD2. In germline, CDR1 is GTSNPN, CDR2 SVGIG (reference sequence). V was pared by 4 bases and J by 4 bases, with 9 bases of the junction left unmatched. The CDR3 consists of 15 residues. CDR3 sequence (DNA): TGTGCCTGGACCCATCCGGGGGGGCCGTACAATGAGCAGTTCTTC. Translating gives CAWTHPGGPYNEQFF.

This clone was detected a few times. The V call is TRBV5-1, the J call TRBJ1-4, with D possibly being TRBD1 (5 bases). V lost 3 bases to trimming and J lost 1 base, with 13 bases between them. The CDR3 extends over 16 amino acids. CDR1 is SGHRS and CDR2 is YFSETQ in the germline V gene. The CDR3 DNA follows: TGCGCCAGCAGCTCGATGCCAAGGGGAACTAATGAAAAACTGTTTTTT. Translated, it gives CASSSMPRGTNEKLFF.

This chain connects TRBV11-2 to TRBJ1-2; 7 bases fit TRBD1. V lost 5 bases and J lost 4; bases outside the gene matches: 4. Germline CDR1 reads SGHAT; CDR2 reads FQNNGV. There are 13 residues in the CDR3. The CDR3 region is CASSHGTAYGYTF. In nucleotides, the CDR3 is TGTGCCAGCAGCCACGGGACAGCCTATGGCTACACCTTC.

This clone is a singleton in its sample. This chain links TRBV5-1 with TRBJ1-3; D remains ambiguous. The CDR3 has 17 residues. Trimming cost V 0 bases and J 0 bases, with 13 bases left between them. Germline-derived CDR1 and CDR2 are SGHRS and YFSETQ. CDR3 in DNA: TGCGCCAGCAGCTTGGCCCCCCCCCAGATCTCTGGAAACACCATATATTTT. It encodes CASSLAPPQISGNTIYF.

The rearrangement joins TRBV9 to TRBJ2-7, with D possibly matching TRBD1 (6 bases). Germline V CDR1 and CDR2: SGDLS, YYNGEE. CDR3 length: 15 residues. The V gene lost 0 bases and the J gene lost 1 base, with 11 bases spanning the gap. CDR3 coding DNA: TGTGCCAGCAGCGTAGGCGTCAGGGGATCCTACGAGCAGTACTTC. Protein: CASSVGVRGSYEQYF.